Each of the 2 T cell receptor beta chains below was sequenced from the same sample in a study of blood T cell repertoires in COVID-19. Here immunoSEQ multiplex PCR was the method, and the copy in TCRdb shows in-frame clones only, minus some. This sample has fewer than 250,000 clones, with about 85% found just once. The sequenced sample consisted of PBMCs or T cells enriched from blood (not recorded which). The receptors derive from a man aged 25 to 40 who had recovered from COVID-19.

This clone appeared once. The CDR3 coding sequence is TGTGCCAGCAGTTTGCAGGGAGGGACTGAAGCTTTCTTT. Translating it yields CASSLQGGTEAFF. V usage is TRBV27 and J usage is TRBJ1-1, with D perhaps matching TRBD1 (5 bases). The germline CDR1 and CDR2 sequences are MNHEY and SMNVEV (reference sequence). CDR3 size: 13 residues. V lost 3 bases to trimming and J lost 5 bases, with 10 bases between them.

The CDR3 region has the DNA TGTGCCTGGAGTGAGAGTCTCTCTGGAAACACCATATATTTT. Translating it yields CAWSESLSGNTIYF. The rearrangement uses TRBV30 and TRBJ1-3; D ambiguous. Looked up from germline, CDR1 is GTSNPN and CDR2 is SVGIG (reference sequence). Trimming removed 1 base at V and 0 bases at J, with 7 bases between. CDR3 size: 14 residues.